The rows below give T cell receptor beta chains drawn from one sample of a study of T cell responses to AZD1222 COVID-19 vaccine. Sequencing used immunoSEQ multiplex PCR; TCRdb keeps in-frame clones, though not all of them. The sample includes about 120,000 clones, about nine tenths seen only once; the top ten take about 7.8%. Here the sequenced sample was peripheral blood, taken on day 0 of AZD1222 vaccination. The receptors here all came from an adult in good health. Each CDR3 is given with its conserved first and last residue. The order of the fields is clone size, V gene, CDR3 protein. Expanded clones get a size class; other rows say once, few or many, or leave the size out.

abundance: -; v_gene: TRBV4-1; CDR3aa: CASSQVTRAYNEQFF
abundance: -; v_gene: TRBV19; CDR3aa: CASRRREHTGELFF
abundance: -; v_gene: TRBV7-9; CDR3aa: CASTGTGLNEQFF
abundance: -; v_gene: TRBV7-8; CDR3aa: CASSSVGGYSNQPQHF
abundance: -; v_gene: TRBV19; CDR3aa: CASSIEMTDSGNTIYF
abundance: -; v_gene: TRBV4-2; CDR3aa: CASSQDLLAGNTIYF
abundance: -; v_gene: TRBV6-1; CDR3aa: CASTPREGIRAFF
abundance: -; v_gene: TRBV19; CDR3aa: CASSIAGGSDEQYF
abundance: once; v_gene: TRBV3-1/TRBV3-2; CDR3aa: CASSQEWQGGQPQHF
abundance: -; v_gene: TRBV29-1; CDR3aa: CSVSLAGQETQYF
abundance: -; v_gene: TRBV28; CDR3aa: CASSFGALGTLSNQPQHF
abundance: few; v_gene: TRBV10-3; CDR3aa: CAISESSRVGTEAFF
abundance: -; v_gene: TRBV12-3/TRBV12-4; CDR3aa: CASSPGGLQPQHF
abundance: -; v_gene: TRBV29-1; CDR3aa: CSVETWGDSLNIQYF
abundance: -; v_gene: TRBV4-1; CDR3aa: CASSQGGTNYNEQFF
abundance: -; v_gene: TRBV7-2; CDR3aa: CASSLDPSGWGGKETQYF
abundance: -; v_gene: TRBV2; CDR3aa: CASGESYNEQFF
abundance: -; v_gene: TRBV28; CDR3aa: CASSLLGSTGYEQYF
abundance: few; v_gene: TRBV5-6; CDR3aa: CASSLVAPRNTGELFF
abundance: -; v_gene: TRBV4-2; CDR3aa: CASSQVGGTGLHEQYF
abundance: -; v_gene: TRBV6-2/TRBV6-3; CDR3aa: CASSYGGLPNYGYTF
abundance: -; v_gene: TRBV5-1; CDR3aa: CASSFEPAPDTQYF
abundance: -; v_gene: TRBV9; CDR3aa: CASSVGTSGRAGTGELFF
abundance: -; v_gene: TRBV7-2; CDR3aa: CASSPRGGGPNQPQHF
abundance: -; v_gene: TRBV27; CDR3aa: CASSLGPTYEQYF
abundance: -; v_gene: TRBV5-3; CDR3aa: CARSPPLEGASGVNGTEAFF
abundance: -; v_gene: TRBV11-3; CDR3aa: CASSPGARNTEAFF
abundance: -; v_gene: TRBV30; CDR3aa: CAWTQRAYGYTF
abundance: -; v_gene: TRBV7-9; CDR3aa: CASRGRGHYNEQFF
abundance: -; v_gene: TRBV28; CDR3aa: CASRWTGGARYEQYF
abundance: once; v_gene: TRBV7-9; CDR3aa: CASSLAGGEQYF
abundance: -; v_gene: TRBV5-4; CDR3aa: CASTPGGGTQYF
abundance: -; v_gene: TRBV19; CDR3aa: CASSLDSEFNYGYTF
abundance: few; v_gene: TRBV3-1/TRBV3-2; CDR3aa: CASSPWTSVSNEQFF
abundance: -; v_gene: TRBV27; CDR3aa: CASSFKQGYSSPLHF
abundance: -; v_gene: TRBV28; CDR3aa: CASTSNYEQYF
abundance: -; v_gene: TRBV10-3; CDR3aa: CAISDRVAGNTIYF
abundance: -; v_gene: TRBV16; CDR3aa: CASSQVGASNYGYTF
abundance: few; v_gene: TRBV2; CDR3aa: CASSELDSTGELFF
abundance: once; v_gene: TRBV5-5; CDR3aa: CASSSNSGGNQPQHF
abundance: once; v_gene: TRBV2; CDR3aa: CASSEGGGTVQETQYF
abundance: -; v_gene: TRBV5-4; CDR3aa: CASSFGQGTDTQYF
abundance: -; v_gene: TRBV12-3/TRBV12-4; CDR3aa: CASSPGQWNEQFF
abundance: -; v_gene: TRBV3-1/TRBV3-2; CDR3aa: CASSQVGAGELFF